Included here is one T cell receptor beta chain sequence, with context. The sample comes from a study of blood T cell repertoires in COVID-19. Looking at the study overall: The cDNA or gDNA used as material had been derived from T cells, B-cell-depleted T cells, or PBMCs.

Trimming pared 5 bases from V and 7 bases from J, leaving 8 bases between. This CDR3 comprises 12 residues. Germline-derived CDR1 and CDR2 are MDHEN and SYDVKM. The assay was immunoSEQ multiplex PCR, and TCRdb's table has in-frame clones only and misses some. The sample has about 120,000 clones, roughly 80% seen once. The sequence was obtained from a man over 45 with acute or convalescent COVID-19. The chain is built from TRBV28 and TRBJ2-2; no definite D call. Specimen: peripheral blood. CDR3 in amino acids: CASSIIHGELFF. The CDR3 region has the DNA TGTGCCAGCAGTATTATACACGGGGAGCTGTTTTTT.